This T cell receptor beta chain derives from a study of blood T cell repertoires in COVID-19. Sequenced by immunoSEQ multiplex PCR; TCRdb stores in-frame clones only, minus some. Among 150,000 to 200,000 clones, approximately 86% were seen once, and the ten largest hold 2.1%. This clone is a singleton in its sample. Trimming removed 0 bases at V and 6 bases at J, with 14 bases between. Germline V gene data show CDR1 as LGHDT and CDR2 as YNNKEL (reference sequence). This CDR3 has 16 amino acids. Sequencing was carried out using peripheral blood. This chain connects TRBV3-1 (or the pseudogene TRBV3-2) to TRBJ2-2; unclear D gene. The sequence derives from a man in his sixties or seventies with active or convalescent COVID-19. CDR3 region: CASSQDFHSHPGELFF. Here the CDR3 DNA reads TGTGCCAGCAGCCAAGACTTCCACAGCCATCCCGGGGAGCTGTTTTTT.